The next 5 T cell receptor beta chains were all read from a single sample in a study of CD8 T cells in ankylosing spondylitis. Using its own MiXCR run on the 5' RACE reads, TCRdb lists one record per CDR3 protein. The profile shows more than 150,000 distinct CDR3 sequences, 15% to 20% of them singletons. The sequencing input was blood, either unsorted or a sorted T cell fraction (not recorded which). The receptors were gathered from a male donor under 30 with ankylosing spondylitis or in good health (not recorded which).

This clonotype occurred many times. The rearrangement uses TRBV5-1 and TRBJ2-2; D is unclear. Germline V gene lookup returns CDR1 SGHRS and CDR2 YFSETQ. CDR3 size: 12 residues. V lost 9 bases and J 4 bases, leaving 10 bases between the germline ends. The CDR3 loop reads CATPKGTGELFF. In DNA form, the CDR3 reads TGCGCCACCCCAAAGGGCACCGGGGAGCTGTTTTTT. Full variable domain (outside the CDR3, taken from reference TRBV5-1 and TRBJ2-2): KAGVTQTPRYLIKTRGQQVTLSCSPISGHRSVSWYQQTPGQGLQFLFEYFSETQRNKGNFPGRFSGRQFSNSRSEMNVSTLELGDSALYLCATPKGTGELFFGEGSRLTVL.

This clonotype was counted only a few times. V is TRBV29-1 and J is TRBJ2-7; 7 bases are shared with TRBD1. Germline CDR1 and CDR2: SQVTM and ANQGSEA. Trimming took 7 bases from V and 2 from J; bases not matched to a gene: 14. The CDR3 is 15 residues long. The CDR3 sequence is CSARSTGAAAYEQYF. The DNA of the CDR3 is TGCAGCGCCCGATCCACAGGGGCCGCGGCCTACGAGCAGTACTTC.

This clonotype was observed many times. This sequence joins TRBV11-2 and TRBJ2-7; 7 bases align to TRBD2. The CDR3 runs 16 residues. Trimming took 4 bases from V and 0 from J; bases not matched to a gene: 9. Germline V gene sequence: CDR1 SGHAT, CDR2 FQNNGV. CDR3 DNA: TGTGCCAGCAGCTCACTACCCGCGGGGGACTCCTACGAGCAGTACGTC. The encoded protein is CASSSLPAGDSYEQYV.

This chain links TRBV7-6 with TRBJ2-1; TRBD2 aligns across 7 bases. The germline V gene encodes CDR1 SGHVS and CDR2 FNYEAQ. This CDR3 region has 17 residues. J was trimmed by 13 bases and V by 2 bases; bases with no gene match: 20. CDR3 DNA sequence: TGTGCCAGCAGCTTACTCGGCATGGGGGAGGGCGCGAGCAGACAGTTCTTC. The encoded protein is CASSLLGMGEGASRQFF.

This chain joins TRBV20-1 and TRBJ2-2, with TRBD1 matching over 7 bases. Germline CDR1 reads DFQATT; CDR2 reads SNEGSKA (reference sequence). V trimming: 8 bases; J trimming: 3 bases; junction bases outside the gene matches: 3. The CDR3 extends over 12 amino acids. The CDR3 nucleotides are TGCAGTACCACAGGGGACACCGGGGAGCTGTTTTTT. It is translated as CSTTGDTGELFF.